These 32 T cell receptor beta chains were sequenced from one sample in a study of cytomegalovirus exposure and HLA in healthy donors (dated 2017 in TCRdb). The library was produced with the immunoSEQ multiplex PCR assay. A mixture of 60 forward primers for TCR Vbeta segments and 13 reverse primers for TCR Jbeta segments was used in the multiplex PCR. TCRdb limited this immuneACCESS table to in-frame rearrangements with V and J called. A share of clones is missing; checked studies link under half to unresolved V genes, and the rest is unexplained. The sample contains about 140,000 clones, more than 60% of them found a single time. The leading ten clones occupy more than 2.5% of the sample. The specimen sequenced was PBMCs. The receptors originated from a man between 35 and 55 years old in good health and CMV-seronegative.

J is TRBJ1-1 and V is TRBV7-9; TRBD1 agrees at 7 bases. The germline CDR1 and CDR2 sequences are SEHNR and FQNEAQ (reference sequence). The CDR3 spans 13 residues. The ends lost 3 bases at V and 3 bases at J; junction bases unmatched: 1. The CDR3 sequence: CASSFGQDTEAFF. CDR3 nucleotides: TGTGCCAGCAGCTTCGGACAGGACACTGAAGCTTTCTTT. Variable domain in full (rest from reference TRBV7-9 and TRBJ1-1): DTGVSQNPRHKITKRGQNVTFRCDPISEHNRLYWYRQTLGQGPEFLTYFQNEAQLEKSRLLSDRFSAERPKGSFSTLEIQRTEQGDSAMYLCASSFGQDTEAFFGQGTRLTVV.

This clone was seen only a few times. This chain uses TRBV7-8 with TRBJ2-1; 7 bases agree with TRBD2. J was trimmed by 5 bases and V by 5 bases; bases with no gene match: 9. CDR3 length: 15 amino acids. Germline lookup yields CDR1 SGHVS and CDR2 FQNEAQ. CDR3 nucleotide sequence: TGTGCCAGCAGCCCCGTCCGCGGGGGACACAATGAGCAGTTCTTC. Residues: CASSPVRGGHNEQFF.

In DNA form, the CDR3 reads TGTGCCAGCAGCCGGACAGGGGTTTCACCCCTCCACTTT. Encoded protein: CASSRTGVSPLHF. This chain uses TRBV6-5 with TRBJ1-6, with 9 bases identical to TRBD1. Germline trimming cut 6 bases from V and 9 bases from J; bases unmatched to any gene: 3. From germline, CDR1 is MNHEY and CDR2 SVGAGI. CDR3 length equals 13 residues.

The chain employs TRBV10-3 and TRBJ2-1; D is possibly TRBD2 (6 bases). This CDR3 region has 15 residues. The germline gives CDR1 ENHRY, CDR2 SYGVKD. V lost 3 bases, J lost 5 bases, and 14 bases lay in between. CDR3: CAISELAGGDNEQFF. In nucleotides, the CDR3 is TGTGCCATCAGTGAACTAGCCGGAGGGGACAATGAGCAGTTCTTC.

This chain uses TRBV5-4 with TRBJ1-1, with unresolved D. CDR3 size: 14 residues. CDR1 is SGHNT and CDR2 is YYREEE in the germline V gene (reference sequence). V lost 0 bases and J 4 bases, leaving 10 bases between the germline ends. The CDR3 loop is CASSLDRGGTEAFF. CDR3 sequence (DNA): TGTGCCAGCAGCTTGGACCGGGGAGGCACTGAAGCTTTCTTT. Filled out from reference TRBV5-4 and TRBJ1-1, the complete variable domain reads ETGVTQSPTHLIKTRGQQVTLRCSSQSGHNTVSWYQQALGQGPQFIFQYYREEENGRGNFPPRFSGLQFPNYSSELNVNALELDDSALYLCASSLDRGGTEAFFGQGTRLTVV.

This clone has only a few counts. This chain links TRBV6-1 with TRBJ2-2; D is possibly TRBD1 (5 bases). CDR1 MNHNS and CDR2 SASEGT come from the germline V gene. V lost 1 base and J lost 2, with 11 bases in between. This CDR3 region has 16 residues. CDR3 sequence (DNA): TGTGCCAGCAGTGAAGGACAGCTTTTTAACACCGGGGAGCTGTTTTTT. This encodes CASSEGQLFNTGELFF.

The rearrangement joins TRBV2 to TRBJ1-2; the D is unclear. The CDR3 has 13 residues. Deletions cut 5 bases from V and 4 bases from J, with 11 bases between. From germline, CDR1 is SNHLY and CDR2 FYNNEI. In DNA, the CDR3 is TGTGCCAGCAGTCTCCAACAGACCTATGGCTACACCTTC. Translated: CASSLQQTYGYTF.

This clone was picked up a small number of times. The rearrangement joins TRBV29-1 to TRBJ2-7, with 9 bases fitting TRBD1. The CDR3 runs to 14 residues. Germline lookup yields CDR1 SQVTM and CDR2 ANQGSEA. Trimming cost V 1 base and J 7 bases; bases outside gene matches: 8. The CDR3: CSVEVGTGTGEQYF. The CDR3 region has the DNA TGCAGCGTTGAAGTAGGGACAGGGACGGGAGAGCAGTACTTC.

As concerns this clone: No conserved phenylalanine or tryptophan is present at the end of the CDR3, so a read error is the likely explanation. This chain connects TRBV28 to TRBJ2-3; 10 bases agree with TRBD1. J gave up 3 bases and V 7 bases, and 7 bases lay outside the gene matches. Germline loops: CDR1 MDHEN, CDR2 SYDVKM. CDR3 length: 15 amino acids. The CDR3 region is CASKPGQGTTDTQYV. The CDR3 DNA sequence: TGTGCCAGCAAACCGGGACAGGGGACAACAGATACGCAGTATGTT.

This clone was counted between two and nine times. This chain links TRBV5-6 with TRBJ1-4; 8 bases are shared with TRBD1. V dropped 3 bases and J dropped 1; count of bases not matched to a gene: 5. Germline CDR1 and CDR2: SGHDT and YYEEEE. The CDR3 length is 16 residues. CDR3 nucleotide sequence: TGTGCCAGCAGCTCTGGACAGGGAATAACTAATGAAAAACTGTTTTTT. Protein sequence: CASSSGQGITNEKLFF.

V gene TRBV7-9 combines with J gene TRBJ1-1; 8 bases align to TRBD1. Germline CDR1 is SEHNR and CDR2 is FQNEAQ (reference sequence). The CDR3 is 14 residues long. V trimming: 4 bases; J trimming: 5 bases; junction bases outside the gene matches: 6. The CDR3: CASSSQGARTEAFF. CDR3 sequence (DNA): TGTGCCAGCAGCTCCCAGGGGGCGCGAACTGAAGCTTTCTTT.

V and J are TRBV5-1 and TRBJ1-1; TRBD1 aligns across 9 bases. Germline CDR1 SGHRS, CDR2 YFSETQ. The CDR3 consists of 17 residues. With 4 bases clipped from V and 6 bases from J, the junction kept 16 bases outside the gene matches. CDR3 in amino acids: CASSRGRRTGVLAEAFF. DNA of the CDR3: TGCGCCAGCAGCAGGGGGCGTCGGACAGGGGTGTTGGCTGAAGCTTTCTTT.

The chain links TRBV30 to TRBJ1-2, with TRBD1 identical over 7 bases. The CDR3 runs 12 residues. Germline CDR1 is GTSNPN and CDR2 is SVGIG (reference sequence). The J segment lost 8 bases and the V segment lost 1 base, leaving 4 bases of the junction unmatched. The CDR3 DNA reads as TGTGCCTGGAGTGGGCAGGGGGTAGGCTACACCTTC. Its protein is CAWSGQGVGYTF.

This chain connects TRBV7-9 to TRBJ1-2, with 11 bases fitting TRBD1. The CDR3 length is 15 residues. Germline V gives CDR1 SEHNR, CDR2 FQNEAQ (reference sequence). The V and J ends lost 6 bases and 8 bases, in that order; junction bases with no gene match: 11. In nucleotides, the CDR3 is TGTGCCAGCAGACCACGCGGACAGGGGGCGAGGGGCTACACCTTC. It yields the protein CASRPRGQGARGYTF.

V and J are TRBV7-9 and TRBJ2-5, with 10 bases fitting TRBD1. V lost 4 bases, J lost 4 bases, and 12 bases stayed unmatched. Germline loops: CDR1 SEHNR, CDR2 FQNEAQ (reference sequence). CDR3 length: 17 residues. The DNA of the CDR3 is TGTGCCAGCAGCTCCCGACAGGGGGCGGGGGGTATAGAGACCCAGTACTTC. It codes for CASSSRQGAGGIETQYF.

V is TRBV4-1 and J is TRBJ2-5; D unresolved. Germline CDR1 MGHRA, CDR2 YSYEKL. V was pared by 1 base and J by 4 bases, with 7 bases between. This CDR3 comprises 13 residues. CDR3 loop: CASSQVPRETQYF. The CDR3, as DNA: TGCGCCAGCAGCCAAGTCCCCAGAGAGACCCAGTACTTC.

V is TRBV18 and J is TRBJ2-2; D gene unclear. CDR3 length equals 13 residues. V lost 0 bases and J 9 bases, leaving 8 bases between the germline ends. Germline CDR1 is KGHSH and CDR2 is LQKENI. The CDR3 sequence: CASSPPIYRELFF. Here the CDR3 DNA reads TGTGCCAGCTCACCACCGATTTACAGGGAGCTGTTTTTT. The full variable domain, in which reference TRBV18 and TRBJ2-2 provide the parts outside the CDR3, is NAGVMQNPRHLVRRRGQEARLRCSPMKGHSHVYWYRQLPEEGLKFMVYLQKENIIDESGMPKERFSAEFPKEGPSILRIQQVVRGDSAAYFCASSPPIYRELFFGEGSRLTVL.

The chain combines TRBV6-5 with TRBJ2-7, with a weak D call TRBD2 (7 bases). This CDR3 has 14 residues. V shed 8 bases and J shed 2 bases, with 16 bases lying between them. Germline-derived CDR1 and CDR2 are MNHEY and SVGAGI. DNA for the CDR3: TGTGCCAGCGGGAGGGGGACATCCACCTACGAGCAGTACTTC. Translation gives CASGRGTSTYEQYF.

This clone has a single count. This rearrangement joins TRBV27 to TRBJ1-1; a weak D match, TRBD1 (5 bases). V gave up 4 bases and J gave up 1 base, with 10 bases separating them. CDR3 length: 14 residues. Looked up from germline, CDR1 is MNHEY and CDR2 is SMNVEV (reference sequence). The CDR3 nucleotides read TGTGCCAGCAGTTCACAGGTGGAGAACACTGAAGCTTTCTTT. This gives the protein CASSSQVENTEAFF.

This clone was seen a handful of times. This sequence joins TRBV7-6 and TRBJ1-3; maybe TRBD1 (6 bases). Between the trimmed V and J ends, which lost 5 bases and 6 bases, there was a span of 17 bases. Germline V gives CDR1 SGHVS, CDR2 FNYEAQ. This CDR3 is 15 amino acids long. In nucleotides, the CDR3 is TGTGCCAGCAGCCCCCCGGGGGGGCGAACAAACACCATATATTTT. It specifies CASSPPGGRTNTIYF.

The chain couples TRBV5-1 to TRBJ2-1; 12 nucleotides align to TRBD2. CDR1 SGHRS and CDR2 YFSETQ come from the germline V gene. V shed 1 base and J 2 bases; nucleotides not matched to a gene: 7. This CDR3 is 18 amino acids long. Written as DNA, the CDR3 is TGCGCCAGCAGCTTGTGGGGGGGACTAGCGGGCGCCTACAATGAGCAGTTCTTC. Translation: CASSLWGGLAGAYNEQFF.

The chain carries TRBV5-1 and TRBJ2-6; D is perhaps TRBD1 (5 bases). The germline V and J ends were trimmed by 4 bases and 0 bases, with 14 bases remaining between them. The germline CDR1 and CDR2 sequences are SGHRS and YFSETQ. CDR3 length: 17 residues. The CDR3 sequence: CASSPDIRPSGANVLTF. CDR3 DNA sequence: TGCGCCAGCAGCCCGGACATCCGACCCTCTGGGGCCAACGTCCTGACTTTC.

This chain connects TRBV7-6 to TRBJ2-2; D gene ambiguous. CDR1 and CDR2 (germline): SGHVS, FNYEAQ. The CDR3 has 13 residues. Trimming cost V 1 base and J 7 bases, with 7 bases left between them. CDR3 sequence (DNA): TGTGCCAGCAGCTTAGAGCTTTTCGGGGAGCTGTTTTTT. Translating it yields CASSLELFGELFF.

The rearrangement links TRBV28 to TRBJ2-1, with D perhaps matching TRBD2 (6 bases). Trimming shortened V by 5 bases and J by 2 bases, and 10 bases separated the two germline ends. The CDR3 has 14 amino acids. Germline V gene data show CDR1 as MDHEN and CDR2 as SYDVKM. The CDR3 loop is CASSRTGAYNEQFF. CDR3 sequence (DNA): TGTGCCAGCAGTCGGACGGGGGCCTACAATGAGCAGTTCTTC.

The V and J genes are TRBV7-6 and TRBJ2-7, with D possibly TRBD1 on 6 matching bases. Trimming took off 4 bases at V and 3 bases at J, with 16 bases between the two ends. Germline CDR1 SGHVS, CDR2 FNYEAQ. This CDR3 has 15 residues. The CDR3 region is CASSYQQGVFYEQYF. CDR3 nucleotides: TGTGCCAGCAGCTACCAACAGGGTGTTTTCTACGAGCAGTACTTC. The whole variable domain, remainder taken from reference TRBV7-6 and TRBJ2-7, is GAGVSQSPRYKVTKRGQDVALRCDPISGHVSLYWYRQALGQGPEFLTYFNYEAQQDKSGLPNDRFSAERPEGSISTLTIQRTEQRDSAMYRCASSYQQGVFYEQYFGPGTRLTVT.

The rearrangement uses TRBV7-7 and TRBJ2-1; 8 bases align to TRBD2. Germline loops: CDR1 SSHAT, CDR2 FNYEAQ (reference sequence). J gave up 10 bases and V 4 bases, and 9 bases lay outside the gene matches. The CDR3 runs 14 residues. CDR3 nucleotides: TGTGCCAGCAGCTCATTAGGTGTAGCGGGGGAGCAGTTCTTC. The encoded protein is CASSSLGVAGEQFF.

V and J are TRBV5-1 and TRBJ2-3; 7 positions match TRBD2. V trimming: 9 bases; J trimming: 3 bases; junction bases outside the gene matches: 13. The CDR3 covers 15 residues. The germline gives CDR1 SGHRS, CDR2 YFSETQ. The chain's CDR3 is CATKSGVGRTDTQYF. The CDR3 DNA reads TGCGCCACAAAAAGCGGGGTTGGCAGAACAGATACGCAGTATTTT. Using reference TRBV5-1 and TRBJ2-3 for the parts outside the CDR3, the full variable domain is KAGVTQTPRYLIKTRGQQVTLSCSPISGHRSVSWYQQTPGQGLQFLFEYFSETQRNKGNFPGRFSGRQFSNSRSEMNVSTLELGDSALYLCATKSGVGRTDTQYFGPGTRLTVL.

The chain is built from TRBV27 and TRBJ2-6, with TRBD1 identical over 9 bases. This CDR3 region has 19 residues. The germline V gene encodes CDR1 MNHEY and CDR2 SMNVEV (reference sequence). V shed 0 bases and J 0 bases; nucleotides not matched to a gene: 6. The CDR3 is CASSLSMGQGSSGANVLTF. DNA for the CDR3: TGTGCCAGCAGTTTATCGATGGGACAGGGTAGCTCTGGGGCCAACGTCCTGACTTTC.

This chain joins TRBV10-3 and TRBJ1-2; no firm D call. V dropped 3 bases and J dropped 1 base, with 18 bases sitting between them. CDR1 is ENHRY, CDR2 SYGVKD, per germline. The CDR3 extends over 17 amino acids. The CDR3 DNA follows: TGTGCCATCAGTGACCGGGAAAGATCCTTGTTTAACTATGGCTACACCTTC. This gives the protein CAISDRERSLFNYGYTF.

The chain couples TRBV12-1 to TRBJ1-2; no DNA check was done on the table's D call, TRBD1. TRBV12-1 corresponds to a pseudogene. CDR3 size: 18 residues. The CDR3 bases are TGTGCCAGCAGCTTTTGGGTAGTCGCGCGGCAGGGGTACTATGGCTACACCTTC. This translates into CASSFWVVARQGYYGYTF.

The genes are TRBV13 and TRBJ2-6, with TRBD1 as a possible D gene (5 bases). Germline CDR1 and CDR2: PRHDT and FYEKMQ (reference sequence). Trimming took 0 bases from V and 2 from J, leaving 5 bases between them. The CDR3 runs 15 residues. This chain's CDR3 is CASSLGQAGANVLTF. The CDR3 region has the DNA TGTGCCAGCAGCTTAGGACAGGCTGGGGCCAACGTCCTGACTTTC.

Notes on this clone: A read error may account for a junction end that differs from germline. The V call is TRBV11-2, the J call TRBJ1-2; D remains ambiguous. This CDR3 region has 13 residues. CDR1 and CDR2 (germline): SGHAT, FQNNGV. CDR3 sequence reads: CASSKLTGEQQAF. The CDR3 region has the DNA TGTGCCAGCAGCAAACTCACCGGGGAACAGCAAGCCTTC.